The 32 T cell receptor beta chains below come from one sample, sequenced in a study of blood T cell repertoires in COVID-19. Clones were sequenced by immunoSEQ multiplex PCR, and TCRdb holds only the in-frame ones, with some missing. Of roughly 100,000 clones detected, about 80% appear once; the ten largest clones hold about 6.4%. The specimen was peripheral blood. These receptors were collected from a man aged 65 to 79 with acute or convalescent COVID-19.

This clone was seen once. This sequence joins TRBV3-1 (or the pseudogene TRBV3-2) and TRBJ2-2; possibly TRBD1 for D (6 bases). Germline CDR1 LGHDT, CDR2 YNNKEL (reference sequence). This CDR3 is 13 amino acids long. V was pared by 4 bases and J by 7 bases, with 10 bases between. In nucleotides, the CDR3 is TGTGCCAGCAGCCTGCAGGGGCTCGGGGAGCTGTTTTTT. Translation gives CASSLQGLGELFF.

V is TRBV7-2 and J is TRBJ2-5, with 8 bases identical to TRBD2. CDR3 length: 16 amino acids. V trimming: 2 bases; J trimming: 1 base; junction bases outside the gene matches: 6. CDR1 is SGHTA, CDR2 FQGNSA, per germline. CDR3 DNA sequence: TGTGCCAGCAGCTTAAAGCTAGCGGGTACCCAAGAGACCCAGTACTTC. Translation: CASSLKLAGTQETQYF.

This clone is medium-sized in the sample. Other nucleotide sequences from this sample produce the same CDR3. The chain combines TRBV5-1 with TRBJ2-5, with a tentative D call TRBD1 (6 bases). Between the trimmed V and J ends, which lost 1 base and 5 bases, there was a span of 9 bases. The CDR3 has 13 residues. CDR1 is SGHRS and CDR2 is YFSETQ in the germline V gene. The CDR3 DNA reads as TGCGCCAGCAGCTTGCAGGGGCTTGAGACCCAGTACTTC. Translating it yields CASSLQGLETQYF. Full variable domain (remainder filled in from reference TRBV5-1 and TRBJ2-5): KAGVTQTPRYLIKTRGQQVTLSCSPISGHRSVSWYQQTPGQGLQFLFEYFSETQRNKGNFPGRFSGRQFSNSRSEMNVSTLELGDSALYLCASSLQGLETQYFGPGTRLLVL.

V gene TRBV18 combines with J gene TRBJ1-2, with D unresolved. V gave up 8 bases and J gave up 7 bases, with 23 bases separating them. The CDR3 contains 15 residues. CDR1 KGHSH and CDR2 LQKENI come from the germline V gene. This chain's CDR3 is CASRPSAEALGGYTF. The DNA for the CDR3 is TGTGCCAGCAGACCGAGTGCCGAGGCTCTGGGTGGCTACACCTTC.

This clone was counted at least ten times. The chain couples TRBV24-1 to TRBJ1-5; D call uncertain. CDR1 is KGHDR and CDR2 is SFDVKD in the germline V gene. This CDR3 region has 12 residues. V gave up 6 bases and J gave up 5 bases, with 7 bases separating them. The CDR3 sequence: CATSNGDQPQHF. In DNA, the CDR3 is TGTGCCACCAGTAACGGGGATCAGCCCCAGCATTTT.

V usage is TRBV27 and J usage is TRBJ2-2; possibly TRBD2 for D (5 bases). CDR3 size: 12 residues. The germline V gene encodes CDR1 MNHEY and CDR2 SMNVEV (reference sequence). The V end lost 9 bases, the J end lost 7 bases, and 12 bases lay between the germline ends. This CDR3 is CASGLLGGELFF. The CDR3 DNA reads TGTGCCAGTGGACTGTTGGGCGGGGAGCTGTTTTTT.

This chain joins TRBV21-1 and TRBJ1-2. TRBV21-1 is an annotated pseudogene. CDR3 length: 15 residues. Here the CDR3 reads CASSKDGGPNYGYTF. The DNA for the CDR3 is TGTGCCAGCAGCAAAGATGGAGGACCTAACTATGGCTACACCTTC.

This rearrangement joins TRBV19 to TRBJ1-2, with 7 bases lining up with TRBD1. The CDR3 has 19 residues. Germline CDR1 and CDR2: LNHDA and SQIVND (reference sequence). J gave up 3 bases and V 5 bases, and 21 bases lay outside the gene matches. CDR3 sequence (DNA): TGTGCCAGTAGTCGTAGTATGGGACAGCGAGACGACGGATACTATGGCTACACCTTC. Protein product: CASSRSMGQRDDGYYGYTF. Filled out from reference TRBV19 and TRBJ1-2, the complete variable domain reads DGGITQSPKYLFRKEGQNVTLSCEQNLNHDAMYWYRQDPGQGLRLIYYSQIVNDFQKGDIAEGYSVSREKKESFPLTVTSAQKNPTAFYLCASSRSMGQRDDGYYGYTFGSGTRLTVV.

A remark on this clone: Other DNA variants within this sample encode the same CDR3. This sequence joins TRBV5-1 and TRBJ1-3; no reliable D call. V shed 0 bases and J shed 0 bases, with 7 bases lying between them. Per germline, CDR1 SGHRS and CDR2 YFSETQ. This CDR3 is built from 15 residues. The CDR3 loop reads CASSLDGSSGNTIYF. The CDR3 bases are TGCGCCAGCAGCTTGGACGGGTCCTCTGGAAACACCATATATTTT.

This clone was counted between two and nine times. The V gene is TRBV6-5, the J gene TRBJ1-1; TRBD1 might be the D (6 bases). Germline assignment: CDR1 MNHEY and CDR2 SVGAGI. With 8 bases removed from V and 7 bases from J, the gap between germline ends came to 20 bases. This CDR3 spans 14 amino acids. CDR3 in DNA: TGTGCCAGCTCTCCCCCGGGACACCTATTTGAAGCTTTCTTT. Protein: CASSPPGHLFEAFF.

The chain employs TRBV5-1 and TRBJ1-2; 9 nucleotides match TRBD1. This CDR3 is built from 17 residues. Germline CDR1 is SGHRS and CDR2 is YFSETQ. V shed 4 bases and J 5 bases; nucleotides not matched to a gene: 15. This chain's CDR3 is CASSPGPPGQGLYGYTF. The CDR3 coding sequence is TGCGCCAGCAGCCCGGGACCCCCGGGACAGGGCCTATATGGCTACACCTTC.

The chain couples TRBV29-1 to TRBJ2-5; a possible D gene is TRBD1 (5 bases). Deletions cut 6 bases from V and 4 bases from J, with 21 bases between. The germline V gene has CDR1 SQVTM and CDR2 ANQGSEA. The CDR3 contains 15 residues. The CDR3 bases are TGCAGCGTCCTAGAAGGGGCGATTTGGAGAGAGACCCAGTACTTC. Amino acid sequence: CSVLEGAIWRETQYF. Complete variable domain (other parts from reference TRBV29-1 and TRBJ2-5): SAVISQKPSRDICQRGTSLTIQCQVDSQVTMMFWYRQQPGQSLTLIATANQGSEATYESGFVIDKFPISRPNLTFSTLTVSNMSPEDSSIYLCSVLEGAIWRETQYFGPGTRLLVL.

This chain links TRBV5-1 with TRBJ2-7; 10 positions agree with TRBD1. Germline V gene data show CDR1 as SGHRS and CDR2 as YFSETQ. The V segment lost 3 bases and the J segment 6 bases; nucleotides outside the gene matches: 6. This CDR3 has 14 residues. The CDR3 DNA reads TGCGCCAGCAGCTCGGGACAGGGGCCTCTCGAGCAGTACTTC. This sequence encodes CASSSGQGPLEQYF.

This sequence joins TRBV7-9 and TRBJ1-4; TRBD1 might be the D (5 bases). V was trimmed by 4 bases and J by 7 bases, leaving 22 bases between them. Germline CDR1 SEHNR, CDR2 FQNEAQ (reference sequence). This CDR3 has 17 amino acids. CDR3 region: CASSSLLRPTGGEKLFF. The CDR3 bases are TGTGCCAGCAGCTCCTTACTCCGGCCCACGGGGGGTGAAAAACTGTTTTTT.

The CDR3 is CASSHTSGIGTDTQYF. As DNA, the CDR3 is TGTGCCAGCAGTCATACTAGCGGAATCGGGACAGATACGCAGTATTTT. The chain links TRBV14 to TRBJ2-3, with TRBD2 identical over 8 bases. There are 16 residues in the CDR3. Trimming cost V 6 bases and J 3 bases; bases outside gene matches: 11. Germline-derived CDR1 and CDR2 are SGHDN and FVKESK.

This clone was detected only a few times. V usage is TRBV9 and J usage is TRBJ1-4; no firm D call. The CDR3 runs 13 residues. In germline, CDR1 is SGDLS, CDR2 YYNGEE. V lost 0 bases and J lost 8, with 8 bases in between. In DNA, the CDR3 is TGTGCCAGCAGCGTAGGCCAGTCGGAAAAACTGTTTTTT. Protein sequence: CASSVGQSEKLFF.

In this sample, this clone turned up a few times. The CDR3 spells CASSLGDQGGNTIYF. The CDR3 DNA reads as TGCGCCAGCAGCTTGGGAGACCAGGGAGGAAACACCATATATTTT. J is TRBJ1-3 and V is TRBV5-1; D is perhaps TRBD1 (5 bases). Per germline, CDR1 SGHRS and CDR2 YFSETQ. The CDR3 sequence is 15 residues long. The V end lost 0 bases, the J end lost 4 bases, and 11 bases lay between the germline ends.

V is TRBV2 and J is TRBJ2-5, with TRBD2 identical over 8 bases. There are 15 residues in the CDR3. Trimming at V came to 2 bases and at J to 6 bases, leaving 8 bases not matched to a gene. In germline, CDR1 is SNHLY, CDR2 FYNNEI. The CDR3 region has the DNA TGTGCCAGCAGTGAACGTGAGAGCGGGAGAAAGACCCAGTACTTC. Amino acid sequence: CASSERESGRKTQYF.

The chain recombines TRBV2 with TRBJ1-1; perhaps TRBD1 as D (6 bases). The V end lost 5 bases, the J end lost 4 bases, and 17 bases lay between the germline ends. Germline CDR1 is SNHLY and CDR2 is FYNNEI. CDR3 length: 15 residues. CDR3 amino acids: CASSQSRRGVTEAFF. The DNA for the CDR3 is TGTGCCAGCAGTCAATCACGCAGGGGCGTCACTGAAGCTTTCTTT.

At least ten counts were recorded for this clone. Different DNA sequences within this sample yield the same CDR3. V gene TRBV24-1 combines with J gene TRBJ1-1, with 9 bases matching TRBD1. This CDR3 comprises 15 residues. V gave up 3 bases and J gave up 1 base; unmatched junction bases: 2. The germline V gene encodes CDR1 KGHDR and CDR2 SFDVKD. The CDR3 region is CATSDTTGGNTEAFF. As DNA, the CDR3 is TGTGCCACCAGTGATACGACAGGGGGGAACACTGAAGCTTTCTTT.

The chain couples TRBV4-1 to TRBJ2-7; no definite D call. V lost 1 base and J lost 6, with 13 bases in between. The CDR3 spans 14 residues. Germline loops: CDR1 MGHRA, CDR2 YSYEKL. The CDR3 is CASSQAVADGEQYV. The DNA for the CDR3 is TGCGCCAGCAGCCAAGCGGTGGCGGATGGCGAGCAGTACGTC.

V gene TRBV5-6 combines with J gene TRBJ2-5; maybe TRBD2 (5 bases). Germline values: CDR1 SGHDT, CDR2 YYEEEE. This CDR3 has 12 amino acids. Trimming took 0 bases from V and 10 from J, leaving 10 bases between them. The CDR3, as DNA: TGTGCCAGCAGCTTGGTATCCGGGAACCAGTACTTC. Protein product: CASSLVSGNQYF. Using reference TRBV5-6 and TRBJ2-5 for the parts outside the CDR3, the full variable domain is DAGVTQSPTHLIKTRGQQVTLRCSPKSGHDTVSWYQQALGQGPQFIFQYYEEEERQRGNFPDRFSGHQFPNYSSELNVNALLLGDSALYLCASSLVSGNQYFGPGTRLLVL.

The CDR3 bases are TGTGCCAGCAGTTTTGACAGGGATGCCCTGCCCGGGGAGCTGTTTTTT. It yields the protein CASSFDRDALPGELFF. This chain uses TRBV27 with TRBJ2-2; 7 positions match TRBD1. Germline V gives CDR1 MNHEY, CDR2 SMNVEV (reference sequence). J lost 6 bases, V lost 3 bases, and 10 bases had no gene match. The CDR3 runs to 16 residues.

The genes are TRBV18 and TRBJ1-1, with D tentatively TRBD1 (6 bases). The CDR3 covers 14 residues. Germline assignment: CDR1 KGHSH and CDR2 LQKENI. Trimming removed 1 base at V and 1 base at J, with 7 bases between. CDR3 residues: CASSPRQENTEAFF. Written as DNA, the CDR3 is TGTGCCAGCTCACCACGACAGGAGAACACTGAAGCTTTCTTT.

The chain joins TRBV28 to TRBJ1-1; perhaps TRBD1 as D (5 bases). In germline, CDR1 is MDHEN, CDR2 SYDVKM. This CDR3 comprises 14 residues. The V and J ends lost 5 bases and 4 bases respectively, with 14 bases between them. CDR3 sequence: CASSEGGTLTEAFF. CDR3 DNA sequence: TGTGCCAGCAGTGAGGGAGGGACCCTCACTGAAGCTTTCTTT. Variable domain in full (rest from reference TRBV28 and TRBJ1-1): DVKVTQSSRYLVKRTGEKVFLECVQDMDHENMFWYRQDPGLGLRLIYFSYDVKMKEKGDIPEGYSVSREKKERFSLILESASTNQTSMYLCASSEGGTLTEAFFGQGTRLTVV.

This clone has more than one count but fewer than ten. This chain uses TRBV19 with TRBJ1-1; no definite D call. This CDR3 contains 13 residues. The germline CDR1 and CDR2 sequences are LNHDA and SQIVND (reference sequence). Between the trimmed V and J ends, which lost 8 bases and 4 bases, there was a span of 14 bases. This CDR3 reads CASHLSVGTEAFF. In DNA, the CDR3 is TGTGCCAGTCACCTCTCGGTCGGCACTGAAGCTTTCTTT.

The chain recombines TRBV7-3 with TRBJ2-3; TRBD2 aligns across 7 bases. CDR3 size: 16 residues. Germline V gene data show CDR1 as SGHTA and CDR2 as FQGTGA. V lost 1 base and J lost 2; bases outside the gene matches: 6. CDR3 bases: TGTGCCAGCAGCTTAAGGGTAGCGGGCCCCACAGATACGCAGTATTTT. It translates to CASSLRVAGPTDTQYF.

The chain uses TRBV2 and TRBJ1-1; 10 nucleotides agree with TRBD1. CDR1 is SNHLY, CDR2 FYNNEI, per germline. The CDR3 consists of 14 residues. J gave up 5 bases and V 4 bases, and 4 bases lay outside the gene matches. In DNA, the CDR3 is TGTGCCAGCAGTGGGCGGACAGGGGGAACTGAAGCTTTCTTT. As protein: CASSGRTGGTEAFF.

This clone was seen more than once but under ten times. The V call is TRBV30, the J call TRBJ1-1; 7 bases line up with TRBD1. The length of the CDR3 is 14 residues. V trimming: 1 base; J trimming: 3 bases; junction bases outside the gene matches: 5. In germline, CDR1 is GTSNPN, CDR2 SVGIG (reference sequence). The CDR3 nucleotides read TGTGCCTGGAGTGAGACAGGGACAGACACTGAAGCTTTCTTT. This gives the protein CAWSETGTDTEAFF.

The chain couples TRBV4-2 to TRBJ2-7; D unresolved. Germline CDR1 reads LGHNA; CDR2 reads YNFKEQ. Trimming removed 0 bases at V and 0 bases at J, with 9 bases between. This CDR3 has 15 residues. The CDR3 nucleotides read TGTGCCAGCAGCCAAGATTTAGCAGCCTCCTACGAGCAGTACTTC. Translation gives CASSQDLAASYEQYF.

The CDR3: CASSIAGGGRNTGELFF. The CDR3 DNA follows: TGTGCCAGTAGTATTGCGGGCGGGGGGCGGAACACCGGGGAGCTGTTTTTT. This chain links TRBV19 with TRBJ2-2; 8 bases are a match to TRBD2. This CDR3 spans 17 amino acids. After removal of 3 bases from V and 1 base from J, the junction contained 7 bases not matched to a gene. Germline loops: CDR1 LNHDA, CDR2 SQIVND (reference sequence).

The sample holds one count of this clone. V is TRBV5-1 and J is TRBJ1-4, with a possible D match to TRBD1 (5 bases). The CDR3 has 15 amino acids. CDR1 and CDR2 (germline): SGHRS, YFSETQ. Trimming took 0 bases from V and 5 from J, leaving 11 bases between them. The CDR3 spells CASSLESGGNEKLFF. For the CDR3, the DNA is TGCGCCAGCAGCTTGGAGAGTGGGGGGAATGAAAAACTGTTTTTT.